This T cell receptor beta chain was sequenced in a study of cytomegalovirus exposure and HLA in healthy donors. Study results and limitations: Cytomegalovirus-associated status was assigned to some 180 TCR beta chains. Association of a missense DCLRE1C variant with TCR beta V- and J-gene trimming was reported in a later analysis. According to a later analysis, most TCR beta chains associated with CMV appeared HLA-restricted. The productive fraction for most TCR beta V segments was about 87% or about 30% in an earlier analysis.

Germline V CDR1 and CDR2: SGDLS, YYNGEE. V lost 4 bases and J lost 17; bases outside the gene matches: 13. This CDR3 is built from 14 residues. Worth noting for this clone: Antigen unknown.

Both 60 Vbeta primers and 13 Jbeta primers went into the PCR. The data were produced by immunoSEQ multiplex PCR, yet TCRdb's version contains in-frame clones alone and is incomplete. The sample has fewer than 110,000 clones; around 73% are singletons. The sequencing input was PBMCs. The V call is TRBV9, the J call TRBJ1-6; 9 nucleotides match TRBD1. This clonotype was obtained from a man aged 30 to 39 in good health and CMV-seronegative. The CDR3 DNA reads as TGTGCCAGCAGCCCCGGGACAGGGTGGGGGCCCGTCCACTTT. Encoded protein: CASSPGTGWGPVHF.